The present T cell receptor (beta chain) was sequenced within a study of post-analysis software for immune sequencing data. Overall study results and limits: TRBV segments more frequent in patients than in controls numbered roughly 5 and included TRBV5-6, TRBV5-1 and TRBV20-1.

cDNA libraries of TCR beta carried unique molecular identifiers. TCRdb reanalysed the PCR reads using MiXCR and keeps one entry per CDR3 protein. This table holds some 690,000 distinct CDR3 sequences, 59% found once. A note on this clonotype: The antigen is not known.

Germline CDR1 reads MDHEN; CDR2 reads SYDVKM. The CDR3 extends over 15 amino acids. Between the trimmed V and J ends, which lost 7 bases and 1 base, there was a span of 15 bases. The receptor was derived from a girl aged 2 to 9 with multiple sclerosis. The chain couples TRBV28 to TRBJ2-3; perhaps TRBD1 as D (6 bases). Sequenced: blood. The CDR3: CASTPGQSGTDTQYF. The CDR3 nucleotides read TGTGCCAGCACCCCCGGACAGTCTGGCACAGATACGCAGTATTTT.